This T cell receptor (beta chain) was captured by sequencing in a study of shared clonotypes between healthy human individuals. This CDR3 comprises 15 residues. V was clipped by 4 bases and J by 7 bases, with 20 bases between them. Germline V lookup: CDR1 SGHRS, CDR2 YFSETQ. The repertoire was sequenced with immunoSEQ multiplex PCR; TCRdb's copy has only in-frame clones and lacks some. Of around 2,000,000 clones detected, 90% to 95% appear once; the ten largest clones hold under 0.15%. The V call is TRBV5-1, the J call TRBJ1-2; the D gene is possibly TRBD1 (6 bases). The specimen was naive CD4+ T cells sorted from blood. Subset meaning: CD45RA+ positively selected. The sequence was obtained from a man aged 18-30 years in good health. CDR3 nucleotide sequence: TGCGCCAGCAGCCCCGAGGACAGCCCCCGTCGTGGCTACACCTTC. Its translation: CASSPEDSPRRGYTF.